The rows below give T cell receptor beta chains drawn from one sample of a study of a mutant IDH1 vaccine in newly diagnosed glioma. Here immunoSEQ multiplex PCR was the method, and the copy in TCRdb shows in-frame clones only, minus some. The top ten clones hold 4.5% to 7.5% of a sample with fewer than 65,000 clones, roughly 80% of them seen once. No cognate antigen is known for these TCRs. The sequenced sample was PBMCs, obtained from a glioma patient whose treatment included an IDH1 peptide vaccine. These receptors were taken from a man in his fifties with glioma. Each CDR3 is given with its conserved first and last residue. A D gene is named only where the DNA matches it firmly. Size is omitted from some rows. Given values are once, few, many or a class for expanded clones.

J,V,length,size,D,DNA,CDR3
TRBJ1-3,TRBV28,13,NA,NA,TGTGCCAGCAAATCACCCTCTGGAAACACCATATATTTT,CASKSPSGNTIYF
TRBJ1-2,TRBV9,17,NA,TRBD1,TGTGCCAGCAGCTATTCCCGGGACAGGGGGGCTAACTATGGCTACACCTTC,CASSYSRDRGANYGYTF
TRBJ1-4,TRBV20-1,11,few,NA,TGCAGTGTCGAGGACGGCCTAAAACTGTTTTTT,CSVEDGLKLFF
TRBJ2-1,TRBV6-4,15,NA,TRBD2,TGTGCCAGCAGTGAGGGACTAGCGGGGGGGCATGAGCAGTTCTTC,CASSEGLAGGHEQFF
TRBJ1-5,TRBV6-1,10,NA,NA,TGTGCCAGCAGTGAACTGCCCCAGCATTTT,CASSELPQHF
TRBJ1-5,TRBV10-3,14,NA,NA,TGTGCCATCAGTGCTGGGAGGGAAAATCAGCCCCAGCATTTT,CAISAGRENQPQHF
TRBJ2-3,TRBV10-3,14,NA,NA,TGTGCCATCAGTGATAGAAGGACCACAGATACGCAGTATTTT,CAISDRRTTDTQYF
TRBJ1-1,TRBV5-1,14,NA,NA,TGCGCCAGCAGCTCCCTGGACACGAACACTGAAGCTTTCTTT,CASSSLDTNTEAFF
TRBJ1-5,TRBV2,14,NA,NA,TGTGCCAGCAGTAGTGGGGGGGGCCCTCAGCCCCAGCATTTT,CASSSGGGPQPQHF
TRBJ2-4,TRBV2,15,once,TRBD1,TGTGCCAGCAGGATACAGGGGGCCGCCAAAAACATTCAGTACTTC,CASRIQGAAKNIQYF
TRBJ2-3,TRBV27,16,NA,NA,TGTGCCAGCAGCTCAGACAGCGATACACGGACAGATACGCAGTATTTT,CASSSDSDTRTDTQYF
TRBJ1-5,TRBV7-9,15,NA,NA,TGTGCCAGCAGCTCTGAGGACAGCTACAATCAGCCCCAGCATTTT,CASSSEDSYNQPQHF
TRBJ2-4,TRBV28,17,NA,NA,TGTGCCAGCAGTTTTCGGTTAGAGATTTTAGCCAAAAACATTCAGTACTTC,CASSFRLEILAKNIQYF
TRBJ1-5,TRBV28,15,NA,TRBD1,TGTGCCAGCAGTTTGGTCTCAGGGGGCCATCAGCCCCAGCATTTT,CASSLVSGGHQPQHF
TRBJ2-7,TRBV5-8,16,NA,NA,TGTGCCAGCATCGGCGGCGTTCGGACAGACTCCTACGAGCAGTACTTC,CASIGGVRTDSYEQYF
TRBJ2-1,TRBV27,11,NA,NA,TGTGCCAGCAGTTCGGGCAATGAGCAGTTCTTC,CASSSGNEQFF
TRBJ2-7,TRBV7-2,14,NA,TRBD1,TGTGCCAGCAGCTTTGGGGACAGAGACTACGAGCAGTACTTC,CASSFGDRDYEQYF
TRBJ2-1,TRBV29-1,10,NA,NA,TGCAGCGTTGTTGCGAATGAGCAGTTCTTC,CSVVANEQFF
TRBJ2-7,TRBV5-5,13,NA,TRBD2,TGTGCCAGCAGCGGGGGGGTAGGCTACGAGCAGTACTTC,CASSGGVGYEQYF
TRBJ2-1,TRBV27,15,NA,NA,TGTGCCTGCGGCGACAAGGAGACCCAATTGAATGAGCAGTTCTTC,CACGDKETQLNEQFF
TRBJ2-5,TRBV5-4,16,NA,TRBD2,TGTGCCAGCAGCTTGGTAGCGGGGGGGCCAAGGGAGACCCAGTACTTC,CASSLVAGGPRETQYF
TRBJ1-1,TRBV19,15,few,NA,TGTGCCAGTAGTATTTACACCCGAGGTCGGACTGAAGCTTTCTTT,CASSIYTRGRTEAFF
TRBJ1-1,TRBV19,14,few,NA,TGTGCCAGTAGACACGGGGGGGGCCGGACTGAAGCTTTCTTT,CASRHGGGRTEAFF
TRBJ2-7,TRBV5-4,17,NA,NA,TGTGCCAGCAGCTTGGGAGCCGCGAATAGTTATGCCTACGAGCAGTACTTC,CASSLGAANSYAYEQYF
TRBJ1-3,TRBV7-2,13,NA,NA,TGTGCCAGCAGGTCGGAGGGAGGAAACACCATATATTTT,CASRSEGGNTIYF
TRBJ2-3,TRBV5-4,16,NA,TRBD2,TGTGCCAGCAGCCCGTCTAGCGGGGGGGCCACAGATACGCAGTATTTT,CASSPSSGGATDTQYF
TRBJ1-2,TRBV11-3,13,NA,NA,TGTGCCAGCAGCCCTTATGGAGCAAGCGGCTACACCTTC,CASSPYGASGYTF
TRBJ2-5,TRBV7-2,17,NA,TRBD2,TGTGCCAGCAGAGGTTCTAGCGGGGGTACCCTCCAAGAGACCCAGTACTTC,CASRGSSGGTLQETQYF
TRBJ2-3,TRBV6-5,14,NA,NA,TGTGCCAGCAAGGGAACACCGACGGGAGATACGCAGTATTTT,CASKGTPTGDTQYF
TRBJ1-2,TRBV10-1,14,NA,NA,TGCGCCAGCAGACCCAGTCCGGGGGATTATGGCTACACCTTC,CASRPSPGDYGYTF
TRBJ2-1,TRBV5-6,12,NA,NA,TGTGCCAGCCGTCGGGAATACAATGAGCAGTTCTTC,CASRREYNEQFF
TRBJ2-2,TRBV7-8,14,NA,NA,TGTGCCAGCAGCTCCGGGAAAAACACCGGGGAGCTGTTTTTT,CASSSGKNTGELFF